The 32 T cell receptor beta chains listed next were all sequenced from one sample in a study of cytotoxic CD8 clonotypes in ibrutinib-treated CLL. Assay used: immunoSEQ multiplex PCR; TCRdb lists only in-frame clones, some missing. The table has some 98,000 clones, approximately 78% seen once; the top ten hold about 29%. The specimen was PBMCs, collected after 12 months of ibrutinib treatment. The receptor set was obtained from a human donor with chronic lymphocytic leukemia.

The chain joins TRBV9 to TRBJ2-7; D is unresolved. The CDR3 is 11 residues long. Germline V gene lookup returns CDR1 SGDLS and CDR2 YYNGEE. Deletions cut 0 bases from V and 5 bases from J, with 3 bases between. This CDR3 is CASSVVNEQYF. The DNA of the CDR3 is TGTGCCAGCAGCGTAGTAAACGAGCAGTACTTC.

This clone showed up just once. V gene TRBV9 combines with J gene TRBJ2-1, with 9 bases aligning to TRBD2. The germline CDR1 and CDR2 sequences are SGDLS and YYNGEE. This CDR3 region has 16 residues. After removal of 3 bases from V and 5 bases from J, the junction contained 9 bases not matched to a gene. The CDR3 spells CASSALGRGGNNEQFF. Written as DNA, the CDR3 is TGTGCCAGCAGCGCCTTAGGGCGGGGGGGGAACAATGAGCAGTTCTTC. Together with reference TRBV9 and TRBJ2-1, the CDR3 gives the full variable domain: DSGVTQTPKHLITATGQRVTLRCSPRSGDLSVYWYQQSLDQGLQFLIQYYNGEERAKGNILERFSAQQFPDLHSELNLSSLELGDSALYFCASSALGRGGNNEQFFGPGTRLTVL.

The chain combines TRBV4-1 with TRBJ1-2; 8 nucleotides agree with TRBD1. The CDR3 runs 16 residues. Germline loops: CDR1 MGHRA, CDR2 YSYEKL. V was pared by 3 bases and J by 5 bases, with 11 bases of the junction left unmatched. The CDR3 coding sequence is TGCGCCAGCAGCCAGCCACAGGGGGGGAGCCCTTATGGCTACACCTTC. It translates to CASSQPQGGSPYGYTF.

This rearrangement joins TRBV2 to TRBJ2-1; 13 bases map to TRBD2. V gave up 7 bases and J gave up 7 bases; unmatched junction bases: 4. Looked up from germline, CDR1 is SNHLY and CDR2 is FYNNEI. This CDR3 is built from 14 residues. The CDR3 DNA reads as TGTGCCAGCATTCGACTAGCGGGGGGTAATGAGCAGTTCTTC. Translation: CASIRLAGGNEQFF. Full variable domain (remainder filled in from reference TRBV2 and TRBJ2-1): EPEVTQTPSHQVTQMGQEVILRCVPISNHLYFYWYRQILGQKVEFLVSFYNNEISEKSEIFDDQFSVERPDGSNFTLKIRSTKLEDSAMYFCASIRLAGGNEQFFGPGTRLTVL.

This clone was found once. V is TRBV4-3 and J is TRBJ2-7; 10 bases map to TRBD2. This CDR3 comprises 16 residues. Germline CDR1 LGHNA, CDR2 YSLEER. V shed 0 bases, J shed 3 bases, and the junction held 5 bases outside the gene matches. The CDR3 spells CASSQDFSGGYYEQYF. CDR3 sequence (DNA): TGCGCCAGCAGCCAAGATTTTAGCGGGGGGTACTACGAGCAGTACTTC.

The rearrangement joins TRBV5-6 to TRBJ1-1, with 9 bases that match TRBD1. The junction had 6 bases not matched to a gene; V was cut back by 2 bases and J by 1 base. This CDR3 region has 16 residues. CDR1 and CDR2 from the germline V gene are SGHDT and YYEEEE. CDR3 nucleotides: TGTGCCAGCAGCTTAGAACAGGGGGCAAGGAACACTGAAGCTTTCTTT. This gives the protein CASSLEQGARNTEAFF.

The J gene is TRBJ2-3, the V gene TRBV30, with TRBD1 matching over 10 bases. V shed 2 bases, J shed 2 bases, and the junction held 7 bases outside the gene matches. This CDR3 has 16 amino acids. Germline assignment: CDR1 GTSNPN and CDR2 SVGIG (reference sequence). CDR3 amino acids: CAWSPWTGGNTDTQYF. Written as DNA, the CDR3 is TGTGCCTGGAGTCCCTGGACAGGGGGGAACACAGATACGCAGTATTTT.

The V gene is TRBV5-4, the J gene TRBJ1-5, with 7 bases aligning to TRBD1. The CDR3 consists of 16 residues. The V gene end was trimmed by 6 bases and the J gene end by 1 base; junction bases not matched to a gene: 10. CDR1 and CDR2 (germline): SGHNT, YYREEE (reference sequence). This CDR3 is CASTDRAGGSNQPQHF. As DNA, the CDR3 is TGTGCCAGCACCGACAGGGCCGGGGGGAGCAATCAGCCCCAGCATTTT.

This clone has ten or more counts. The chain links TRBV29-1 to TRBJ1-2; tentative D call: TRBD1 (6 bases). V lost 7 bases, J lost 6 bases, and 12 bases lay in between. The CDR3 runs to 11 residues. CDR1 and CDR2 from the germline V gene are SQVTM and ANQGSEA. CDR3 coding DNA: TGCAGCGGAGAACAGGGAAATGGCTACACCTTC. It codes for CSGEQGNGYTF.

A note on this clone: A much larger clone lies one base from this, so it may be a read error. The CDR3 loop is CASNLAAVSYEQYF. The DNA for the CDR3 is TGTGCCAGCAACTTAGCGGCGGTATCCTACGAGCAGTACTTC. The rearrangement uses TRBV7-9 and TRBJ2-7; possible D gene TRBD2, 6 bases. The CDR3 sequence is 14 residues long. Germline V gene sequence: CDR1 SEHNR, CDR2 FQNEAQ (reference sequence).

The CDR3 DNA follows: TGCGCCAGCAGGACAGGGGCGTACACAGATACGCAGTATTTT. Its translation: CASRTGAYTDTQYF. The chain couples TRBV5-1 to TRBJ2-3; the match to TRBD1 covers 8 bases. The CDR3 is 14 amino acids. The J segment lost 2 bases and the V segment lost 5 bases, leaving 4 bases of the junction unmatched. The germline gives CDR1 SGHRS, CDR2 YFSETQ.

This clone has a handful of counts. CDR3 DNA: TGTGCCAGTAGTTTCGAGGGTGATTCACCCCTCCACTTT. Residues: CASSFEGDSPLHF. The chain is built from TRBV19 and TRBJ1-6; D is ambiguous. The CDR3 is 13 amino acids. Per the germline V gene, CDR1 is LNHDA and CDR2 is SQIVND (reference sequence). V lost 5 bases and J 8 bases, leaving 10 bases between the germline ends.

The rearrangement joins TRBV5-1 to TRBJ1-1, with D tentatively TRBD1 (6 bases). The V end was cut by 5 bases, the J end by 4 bases, with 15 bases between. The CDR3 spans 14 residues. CDR1 is SGHRS and CDR2 is YFSETQ in the germline V gene. CDR3 DNA sequence: TGCGCCAGCAGTAAGGGCCAGGGGACCACTGAAGCTTTCTTT. Translation gives CASSKGQGTTEAFF.

The CDR3 here is CASSAGLEGQPQHF. DNA of the CDR3: TGTGCCAGTAGTGCCGGACTAGAAGGTCAGCCCCAGCATTTT. J is TRBJ1-5 and V is TRBV19; D gene uncertain. V was clipped by 5 bases and J by 6 bases, with 14 bases between them. The germline gives CDR1 LNHDA, CDR2 SQIVND (reference sequence). This CDR3 comprises 14 residues.

This chain joins TRBV6-5 and TRBJ1-2, with D unresolved. The CDR3 contains 13 residues. Germline CDR1 reads MNHEY; CDR2 reads SVGAGI. The V and J ends lost 0 bases and 8 bases respectively, with 10 bases between them. CDR3 nucleotides: TGTGCCAGCAGTTACTCGGGCAGTTCGGGCTACACCTTC. Its translation is CASSYSGSSGYTF.

V usage is TRBV30 and J usage is TRBJ1-5; no clear D. Germline V CDR1 and CDR2: GTSNPN, SVGIG (reference sequence). V was pared by 0 bases and J by 0 bases, with 6 bases between. This CDR3 spans 14 amino acids. In nucleotides, the CDR3 is TGTGCCTGGAGTGTCGGGGATAGCAATCAGCCCCAGCATTTT. Translation: CAWSVGDSNQPQHF.

The chain is built from TRBV5-1 and TRBJ2-6; D is unclear. The V gene's germline CDR1 is SGHRS and CDR2 YFSETQ. Trimming shortened V by 1 base and J by 2 bases, and 4 bases separated the two germline ends. The CDR3 spans 14 residues. The CDR3 DNA sequence: TGCGCCAGCAGCTTGCGGACTGGGGCCAACGTCCTGACTTTC. It codes for CASSLRTGANVLTF.

This chain connects TRBV19 to TRBJ1-5; weak D call: TRBD1 (5 bases). Trimming removed 5 bases from V and 3 bases from J, with 11 bases in between. The V gene's germline CDR1 is LNHDA and CDR2 SQIVND (reference sequence). The CDR3 extends over 14 amino acids. CDR3 in amino acids: CASSGQGFNQPQHF. The DNA of the CDR3 is TGTGCCAGTAGTGGTCAGGGCTTCAATCAGCCCCAGCATTTT.

A few counts support this clone. The chain employs TRBV30 and TRBJ2-7; 7 bases align to TRBD1. The CDR3 loop spans 12 amino acids. Losses at the gene ends were 3 bases for V and 4 bases for J; bases not matched to a gene: 3. Germline-derived CDR1 and CDR2 are GTSNPN and SVGIG (reference sequence). The CDR3 sequence: CAWSQQGYEQYF. In DNA form, the CDR3 reads TGTGCCTGGAGCCAACAGGGGTACGAGCAGTACTTC.

This clone has just a few counts. The V gene is TRBV11-3, the J gene TRBJ1-1, with D perhaps TRBD1 (6 bases). The CDR3 totals 11 residues. Germline loops: CDR1 SGHNT, CDR2 YENEEA. Trimming shortened V by 5 bases and J by 8 bases, and 9 bases separated the two germline ends. The DNA of the CDR3 is TGTGCCAGCAGCACTACAGGGGAAGCTTTCTTT. Its protein product is CASSTTGEAFF. The whole variable domain, filled in from reference TRBV11-3 and TRBJ1-1, reads EAGVVQSPRYKIIEKKQPVAFWCNPISGHNTLYWYLQNLGQGPELLIRYENEEAVDDSQLPKDRFSAERLKGVDSTLKIQPAELGDSAVYLCASSTTGEAFFGQGTRLTVV.

This clone was recorded a few times. The chain combines TRBV7-9 with TRBJ1-2, with D possibly matching TRBD1 (5 bases). Germline loops: CDR1 SEHNR, CDR2 FQNEAQ (reference sequence). The length of the CDR3 is 14 residues. Deletions cut 1 base from V and 3 bases from J, with 9 bases between. This CDR3 is CASSLGAGHYGYTF. CDR3 in DNA: TGTGCCAGCAGCTTAGGAGCGGGACACTATGGCTACACCTTC.

This clone was seen only a few times. This chain connects TRBV6-1 to TRBJ2-7; D is uncertain. CDR1 and CDR2 (germline): MNHNS, SASEGT. The V end lost 7 bases, the J end lost 3 bases, and 19 bases lay between the germline ends. The CDR3 loop spans 15 amino acids. The CDR3 sequence is CASILGTPSYYEQYF. The CDR3 region has the DNA TGTGCCAGCATATTGGGCACCCCGTCGTACTACGAGCAGTACTTC.

The gene calls are TRBV5-1 and TRBJ2-1, with D tentatively TRBD1 or TRBD2 (5 bases each). Looked up from germline, CDR1 is SGHRS and CDR2 is YFSETQ. The V end lost 7 bases, the J end lost 7 bases, and 21 bases lay between the germline ends. CDR3 length: 15 amino acids. The DNA for the CDR3 is TGCGCCAGCTGCCCTATGGGCGACAGAGGGAATGAGCAGTTCTTC. Translated: CASCPMGDRGNEQFF.

The chain carries TRBV7-8 and TRBJ2-4; no clear D gene. Germline values: CDR1 SGHVS, CDR2 FQNEAQ. Trimming removed 0 bases at V and 3 bases at J, with 0 bases between. This CDR3 has 12 residues. As DNA, the CDR3 is TGTGCCAGCAGCTTAGCCAAAAACATTCAGTACTTC. Translation gives CASSLAKNIQYF. The full variable domain, rest sourced from reference TRBV7-8 and TRBJ2-4, is GAGVSQSPRYKVAKRGQDVALRCDPISGHVSLFWYQQALGQGPEFLTYFQNEAQLDKSGLPSDRFFAERPEGSVSTLKIQRTQQEDSAVYLCASSLAKNIQYFGAGTRLSVL.

V is TRBV29-1 and J is TRBJ2-3, with 10 bases matching TRBD1. This CDR3 has 14 residues. Germline V gene lookup returns CDR1 SQVTM and CDR2 ANQGSEA. V shed 4 bases, J shed 3 bases, and the junction held 4 bases outside the gene matches. CDR3 DNA sequence: TGCAGCGTTGCGGGGACAGGGGCAACAGATACGCAGTATTTT. Translation gives CSVAGTGATDTQYF.

In this sample, this clone turned up once. V usage is TRBV30 and J usage is TRBJ1-2; 7 nucleotides line up with TRBD1. This CDR3 spans 13 amino acids. Trimming took 5 bases from V and 4 from J; bases not matched to a gene: 7. CDR1 GTSNPN and CDR2 SVGIG come from the germline V gene (reference sequence). CDR3 sequence reads: CAWVPAGGYGYTF. CDR3 coding DNA: TGTGCCTGGGTGCCCGCAGGGGGCTATGGCTACACCTTC.

This clone has a handful of counts. The V call is TRBV6-1, the J call TRBJ1-2; no clear D gene. Trimming shortened V by 4 bases and J by 4 bases, and 13 bases separated the two germline ends. Germline-derived CDR1 and CDR2 are MNHNS and SASEGT. This CDR3 comprises 14 residues. CDR3 sequence (DNA): TGTGCCAGCAGTGCTGGCAGGAAGGCCTATGGCTACACCTTC. It translates to CASSAGRKAYGYTF.

V gene TRBV7-3 combines with J gene TRBJ2-1; D is uncertain. The CDR3 sequence is 13 residues long. Deletions cut 5 bases from V and 4 bases from J, with 9 bases between. Germline V gene sequence: CDR1 SGHTA, CDR2 FQGTGA. CDR3 nucleotides: TGTGCCAGCAGCCCGACCTATTACAATGAGCAGTTCTTC. This translates into CASSPTYYNEQFF. The variable domain in full, with the rest retrieved from reference TRBV7-3 and TRBJ2-1, is GAGVSQTPSNKVTEKGKYVELRCDPISGHTALYWYRQSLGQGPEFLIYFQGTGAADDSGLPNDRFFAVRPEGSVSTLKIQRTERGDSAVYLCASSPTYYNEQFFGPGTRLTVL.

The CDR3 region is CASSEGGPKQYF. The CDR3 DNA reads TGTGCCAGCAGTGAAGGGGGACCTAAGCAGTACTTC. The V and J genes are TRBV2 and TRBJ2-7; D assignment may be TRBD1 or TRBD2 (5 bases each). Germline V gene lookup returns CDR1 SNHLY and CDR2 FYNNEI. The CDR3 loop spans 12 amino acids. Between the trimmed V and J ends, which lost 1 base and 8 bases, there was a span of 9 bases.

The gene calls are TRBV28 and TRBJ1-6; the match to TRBD1 covers 9 bases. Trimming took 6 bases from V and 10 from J; bases not matched to a gene: 7. The CDR3 runs 14 residues. Germline CDR1 is MDHEN and CDR2 is SYDVKM. The CDR3 DNA reads as TGTGCCAGCAGCCCTCGGGACAGGGTCTCACCCCTCCACTTT. Translating it yields CASSPRDRVSPLHF.

This chain uses TRBV2 with TRBJ2-1, with D tentatively TRBD1 (7 bases). The CDR3 is 14 amino acids. CDR1 is SNHLY, CDR2 FYNNEI, per germline. Trimming pared 3 bases from V and 8 bases from J, leaving 14 bases between. The CDR3 reads CASSDQGGSDEQFF. In DNA form, the CDR3 reads TGTGCCAGCAGTGACCAGGGGGGATCGGATGAGCAGTTCTTC.

The rearrangement links TRBV7-2 to TRBJ2-1; D gene ambiguous. The ends were cut back, 5 bases at V and 8 bases at J, with 16 bases in the middle. The CDR3 is 14 amino acids. The germline CDR1 and CDR2 sequences are SGHTA and FQGNSA. CDR3 DNA sequence: TGTGCCAGCAGCCGATCTCTAGTACGCTATGAGCAGTTCTTC. This sequence encodes CASSRSLVRYEQFF.